The clone carrying this TCR beta chain was seen a handful of times. Study processing details: Reference gene primers were amplified, and this amplification served to estimate nucleated cell counts. Clones were read by immunoSEQ multiplex PCR, and TCRdb kept only the in-frame ones, dropping some. The D gene and trimming were derived from the DNA, and the V and J assignments and clone size from that table. The table includes hundreds of thousands of clones, 81% detected once. J gave up 8 bases and V 5 bases, and 5 bases lay outside the gene matches. CDR3 length equals 15 residues. Germline V CDR1 and CDR2: SGHTA, FQGNSA. The data originate from a study of blood T cell repertoires in COVID-19. The wider study: The samples span acute and convalescent COVID-19 from the United States, Italy and Spain. T cells, B-cell-depleted T cells, or PBMCs supplied cDNA or gDNA.

This receptor was obtained from a woman older than 75 with acute or convalescent COVID-19. The chain combines TRBV7-2 with TRBJ2-1; 14 nucleotides agree with TRBD2. Sequencing was carried out using peripheral blood. The CDR3 DNA follows: TGTGCCAGCAGCGCACGGACTAGCGGGGGGTATGAGCAGTTCTTC. Its translation is CASSARTSGGYEQFF.